This TCR beta chain comes out of a study of shared T cell receptors in the human thymus. This clone appeared once. Germline CDR1 reads SGHRS; CDR2 reads YFSETQ. Trimming took 7 bases from V and 6 from J; bases not matched to a gene: 6. CDR3 length: 13 residues. Profiled with immunoSEQ multiplex PCR; TCRdb holds only in-frame clones, not every one. The sample has 500,000 to 750,000 clones, approximately 88% seen once; the top ten hold about 0.01%. The same sample was also used in a study of human thymus T cells.

Sequenced material: thymocytes. The chain joins TRBV5-1 to TRBJ2-1; 8 bases match TRBD2. The origin of this receptor is a boy under two years old with a congenital heart defect. The CDR3 here is CASLVAGSNEQFF. As DNA, the CDR3 is TGCGCCAGCCTGGTAGCGGGGTCCAATGAGCAGTTCTTC.